These T cell receptor beta chains were read from a single sample in a study of blood T cell repertoires in COVID-19. Measured with immunoSEQ multiplex PCR; TCRdb has only the in-frame clones, and not every one. The data contain 200,000 to 250,000 clones, about 87% of them singletons. Sequenced: PBMCs or T cells enriched from blood (not recorded which). These receptors came from a woman under 40 who had recovered from COVID-19. Each CDR3 is given with its conserved first and last residue.

v_gene | CDR3aa
TRBV19 | CASTRGLLGSNTEAFF
TRBV19 | CASSIPGEKLFF
TRBV6-9 | CASSYPLEGTGASNYGYTF
TRBV5-1 | CASSPTNGGKTEAFF
TRBV7-3 | CASSLSLAVNEQFF
TRBV20-1 | CSASYRTGGLEQYF
TRBV7-2 | CASSLGGGDTGELFF
TRBV10-3 | CATSTSGGLDEQFF
TRBV15 | CATSNGLVIYNEQFF
TRBV6-1 | CASSETGGFNQPQHF
TRBV7-2 | CASSVGITGNTIYF
TRBV5-1 | CASSLDVGGPDTQYF
TRBV19 | CASSMDRSYEQYF
TRBV11-1 | CASSSLRTGAYEQYF
TRBV6-5 | CASSYSRDSLYGYTF
TRBV5-1 | CASSWGEATNEKLFF
TRBV2 | CASSLTGIIFF
TRBV7-8 | CASSLTPRADTQYF
TRBV4-3 | CASSQSLFANTGELFF
TRBV9 | CASSVGGDISVRSYEQYF
TRBV7-2 | CASSSEAGAGEQFF
TRBV11-1 | CASSSVYEQYF
TRBV7-9 | CASSLEGTHNSPLHF
TRBV14 | CASSQDLQSNYGYTF
TRBV4-3 | CASSQGSRSYEQYF
TRBV7-9 | CASSPQTSGGIGEQFF
TRBV7-3 | CASSLDSSGANVLTF
TRBV9 | CASSTELASYEQYF
TRBV7-2 | CASSLEAGNYGYTF
TRBV7-9 | CASRGQGGYGYTF
TRBV27 | CASKDRLGGELFF
TRBV9 | CASSVGGLGTQYF
TRBV15 | CATSTGQVQETQYF
TRBV5-4 | CASSLGRGFHQETQYF
TRBV7-8 | CASSPEWYEQYF
TRBV2 | CASSEAIRNNQPQHF
TRBV5-1 | CASSWGTGGFEQYF
TRBV7-2 | CASSLALGTTITTDTQYF
TRBV4-1 | CASSQDRRGGYTF
TRBV2 | CASSETGGTEAFF
TRBV7-2 | CASSFAGTAGNIQYF
TRBV4-3 | CASSQDSGSGNTIYF
TRBV11-2 | CASTLRGGNSYNEQFF
TRBV18 | CASSPRQGAYEQYF